The clone carrying this TCR beta chain was counted many times. This beta chain is an unintended read in a library built for alpha chains; its size means little. Time point denoted: sample taken at primary tumor resection. Material for sequencing was whole RNA from tumor, nontumor lung or frozen PBMC, left unsorted. The donors were 72 patients with non-small cell lung cancer that was early-stage and untreated. The CDR3 sequence is 12 residues long. V lost 5 bases and J 5 bases, leaving 7 bases between the germline ends. Germline CDR1 and CDR2: SGHAT and FQNNGV. The data originate from a study of spatial heterogeneity in lung cancer. All TCR cDNA molecules were individually tagged with a unique molecular identifier. TCRdb reprocessed the 5' RACE reads via MiXCR and lists one record per CDR3 protein. The sample gives about 13,000 distinct CDR3 sequences, more than 4.5% of which show up once; 36% is in the top ten.

The chain uses TRBV11-2 and TRBJ1-3; D unclear. The sample in question was lung tumor tissue, obtained at surgery. This receptor was identified in a human donor with early-stage non-small cell lung cancer. The CDR3 DNA reads TGTGCCAGCAGCCCAGCACGAAACACCATATATTTT. Protein sequence: CASSPARNTIYF.